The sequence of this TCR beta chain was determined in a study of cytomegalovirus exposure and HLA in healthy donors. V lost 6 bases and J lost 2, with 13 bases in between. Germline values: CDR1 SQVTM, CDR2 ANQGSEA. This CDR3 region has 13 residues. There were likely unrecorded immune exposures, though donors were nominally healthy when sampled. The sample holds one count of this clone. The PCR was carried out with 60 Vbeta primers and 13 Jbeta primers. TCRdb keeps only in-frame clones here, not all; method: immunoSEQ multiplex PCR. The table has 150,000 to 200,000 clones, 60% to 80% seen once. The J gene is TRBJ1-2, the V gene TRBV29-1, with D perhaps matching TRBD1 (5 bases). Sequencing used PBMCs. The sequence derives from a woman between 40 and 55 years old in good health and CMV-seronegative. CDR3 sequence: CSVGGGPNYGYTF. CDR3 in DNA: TGCAGCGTGGGGGGAGGGCCGAACTATGGCTACACCTTC.